A single sample is the source of the 14 T cell receptor beta chains below, sequenced in a study of T cell responses to AZD1222 COVID-19 vaccine. Libraries were prepared by immunoSEQ multiplex PCR; TCRdb keeps only in-frame clonotypes and omits some of them. This table holds under 200,000 clones, about 92% found once. The sample consisted of peripheral blood, taken on day 0 of MenACWY control vaccination. The receptors here all came from an adult in good health.

This sequence joins TRBV24-1 and TRBJ2-3; D is undetermined. In germline, CDR1 is KGHDR, CDR2 SFDVKD. V lost 0 bases to trimming and J lost 1 base, with 1 base between them. CDR3 length equals 13 residues. The CDR3 coding sequence is TGTGCCACCAGTGATTTGCGCACAGATACGCAGTATTTT. It specifies CATSDLRTDTQYF.

This clone came up a few times. This chain links TRBV5-4 with TRBJ1-1; 7 bases are shared with TRBD1. V lost 2 bases, J lost 0 bases, and 4 bases stayed unmatched. CDR3 length equals 15 residues. Germline CDR1 is SGHNT and CDR2 is YYREEE (reference sequence). CDR3 in DNA: TGTGCCAGCAGCTTTCCGGGACAGATGAACACTGAAGCTTTCTTT. It encodes CASSFPGQMNTEAFF.

CDR3 bases: TGTGCCAGCAGCCAAGGGACAGGGTATGGCTACACCTTC. Translating gives CASSQGTGYGYTF. This chain uses TRBV14 with TRBJ1-2, with 8 bases matching TRBD1. Losses at the gene ends were 1 base for V and 5 bases for J; bases not matched to a gene: 0. Germline CDR1 reads SGHDN; CDR2 reads FVKESK. This CDR3 has 13 amino acids.

The genes are TRBV19 and TRBJ2-6; D could derive from TRBD1 or TRBD2 (5 bases each). The germline V gene has CDR1 LNHDA and CDR2 SQIVND (reference sequence). The CDR3 is 18 amino acids. The V and J ends lost 7 bases and 0 bases respectively, with 19 bases between them. For the CDR3, the DNA is TGTGCCAGTAAGGAGGCGAGAGGGGTGGGCTCTGGGGCCAACGTCCTGACTTTC. Amino acid sequence: CASKEARGVGSGANVLTF.

The chain combines TRBV7-9 with TRBJ2-7; D not resolved. The CDR3 is 13 residues long. Germline assignment: CDR1 SEHNR and CDR2 FQNEAQ (reference sequence). V shed 4 bases and J shed 6 bases, with 13 bases lying between them. The CDR3 reads CASSSLTVGEQYF. The CDR3 coding sequence is TGTGCCAGCAGCTCCTTGACGGTTGGCGAGCAGTACTTC.

The rearrangement joins TRBV2 to TRBJ2-6; the D gene is possibly TRBD1 (5 bases). Germline CDR1 reads SNHLY; CDR2 reads FYNNEI. The length of the CDR3 is 16 residues. V shed 0 bases and J shed 2 bases, with 8 bases lying between them. CDR3 loop: CASSEARGPGANVLTF. The CDR3, as DNA: TGTGCCAGCAGTGAAGCAAGGGGCCCTGGGGCCAACGTCCTGACTTTC.

The chain joins TRBV6-4 to TRBJ2-1; the D gene is possibly TRBD2 (5 bases). Germline V gene sequence: CDR1 MRHNA, CDR2 SNTAGT. CDR3 length: 11 amino acids. The germline V and J ends were trimmed by 6 bases and 9 bases, with 9 bases remaining between them. The CDR3 spells CASSAGSEQFF. The CDR3 DNA reads as TGTGCCAGCAGCGCGGGTAGTGAGCAGTTCTTC.

The J gene is TRBJ2-1, the V gene TRBV5-1; D unresolved. CDR1 is SGHRS, CDR2 YFSETQ, per germline. Deletions cut 0 bases from V and 1 base from J, with 17 bases between. The length of the CDR3 is 18 residues. CDR3 loop: CASSLARPIHRSYNEQFF. CDR3 sequence (DNA): TGCGCCAGCAGCTTGGCGCGGCCAATTCATAGGTCCTACAATGAGCAGTTCTTC.

V gene TRBV12-3 or TRBV12-4 combines with J gene TRBJ2-5; no reliable D call. V was clipped by 3 bases and J by 5 bases, with 4 bases between them. The CDR3 is 11 residues long. In nucleotides, the CDR3 is TGTGCCAGCAGTTTTGCCGAGACCCAGTACTTC. Translating it yields CASSFAETQYF.

The rearrangement uses TRBV6-6 and TRBJ1-2; possibly TRBD1 for D (5 bases). The germline V gene encodes CDR1 MNHNY and CDR2 SVGAGI (reference sequence). V gave up 2 bases and J gave up 10 bases, with 17 bases separating them. There are 14 residues in the CDR3. CDR3 sequence (DNA): TGTGCCAGCAGTTACCAGGGTGATCGGTCCCCCTACACCTTC. This codes for CASSYQGDRSPYTF.

The rearrangement uses TRBV27 and TRBJ2-1, with TRBD2 matching over 7 bases. The germline V gene encodes CDR1 MNHEY and CDR2 SMNVEV (reference sequence). After removal of 2 bases from V and 3 bases from J, the junction contained 4 bases not matched to a gene. There are 15 residues in the CDR3. CDR3 sequence reads: CASSLAGDGYNEQFF. The CDR3 DNA follows: TGTGCCAGCAGTTTAGCGGGAGACGGCTACAATGAGCAGTTCTTC.

The chain uses TRBV7-8 and TRBJ2-1; D may be TRBD1 or TRBD2 (5 bases each). Germline V lookup: CDR1 SGHVS, CDR2 FQNEAQ. Trimming stripped 4 bases from V and 8 bases from J, with 15 bases between. This CDR3 spans 14 amino acids. The CDR3 DNA reads as TGTGCCAGCAGCTCCCCTCCAGGGACGGATGAGCAGTTCTTC. Translation gives CASSSPPGTDEQFF.

This clone was found a few times. V gene TRBV14 combines with J gene TRBJ2-1, with 9 nucleotides matching TRBD1. Germline V lookup: CDR1 SGHDN, CDR2 FVKESK. CDR3 length equals 15 residues. Trimming at V came to 7 bases and at J to 2 bases, leaving 6 bases not matched to a gene. The CDR3 here is CASKFGTGTYNEQFF. In DNA, the CDR3 is TGTGCCAGCAAATTCGGGACAGGGACCTACAATGAGCAGTTCTTC.

The gene calls are TRBV6-5 and TRBJ1-6; D is ambiguous. Trimming removed 6 bases at V and 7 bases at J, with 10 bases between. Germline-derived CDR1 and CDR2 are MNHEY and SVGAGI. This CDR3 contains 13 residues. CDR3 protein: CASRTGRNSPLHF. The CDR3 nucleotides read TGTGCCAGCAGAACCGGGAGAAATTCACCCCTCCACTTT.